This T cell receptor (beta chain) comes out of a study of long-term antiretroviral therapy in people with HIV. Overall study: The 2015 recommendation for immediate ART came about a decade after the earliest samples.

Only one count was recorded for this clone. Trimming took 5 bases from V and 5 from J; bases not matched to a gene: 6. Germline assignment: CDR1 SGHNT and CDR2 YENEEA. The CDR3 is 16 residues long. The assay used was immunoSEQ (version v3.0), run at survey level. Libraries were prepared by immunoSEQ multiplex PCR; TCRdb keeps only in-frame clonotypes and omits some of them. The sample has 30,000 to 40,000 clones; roughly four fifths are singletons. The sequences come from unsorted PBMCs, collected 0.3 years after starting antiretroviral therapy. The clonotype originates from a man younger than 35 with HIV. The chain couples TRBV11-3 to TRBJ2-2; TRBD2 aligns across 12 bases. CDR3 in DNA: TGTGCCAGCAGCCTTAGCGGACTAGCGGGGACCGGGGAGCTGTTTTTT. It specifies CASSLSGLAGTGELFF.